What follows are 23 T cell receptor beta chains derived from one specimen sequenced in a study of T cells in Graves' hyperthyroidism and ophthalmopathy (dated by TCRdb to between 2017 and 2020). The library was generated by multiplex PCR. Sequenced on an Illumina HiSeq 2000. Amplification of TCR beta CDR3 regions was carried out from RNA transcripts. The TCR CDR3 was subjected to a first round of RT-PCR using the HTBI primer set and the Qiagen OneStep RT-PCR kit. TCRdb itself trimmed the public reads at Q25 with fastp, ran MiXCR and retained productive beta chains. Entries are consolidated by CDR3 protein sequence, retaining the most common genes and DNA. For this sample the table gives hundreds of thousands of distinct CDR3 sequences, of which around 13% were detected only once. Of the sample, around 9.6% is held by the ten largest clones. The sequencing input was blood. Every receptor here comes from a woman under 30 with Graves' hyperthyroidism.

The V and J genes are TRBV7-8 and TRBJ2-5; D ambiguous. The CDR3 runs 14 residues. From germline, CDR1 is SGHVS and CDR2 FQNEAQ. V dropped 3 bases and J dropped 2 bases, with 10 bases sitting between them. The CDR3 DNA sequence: TGTGCCAGCAGCTTTTTAGCTCGGCAAGAGACCCAGTACTTC. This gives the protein CASSFLARQETQYF.

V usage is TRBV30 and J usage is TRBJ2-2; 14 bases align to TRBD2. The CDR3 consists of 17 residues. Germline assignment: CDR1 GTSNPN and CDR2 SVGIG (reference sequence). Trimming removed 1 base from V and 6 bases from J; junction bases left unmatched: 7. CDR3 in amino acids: CAWSEGLAGVHAGELFF. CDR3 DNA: TGTGCCTGGAGTGAGGGACTAGCGGGAGTTCATGCCGGGGAGCTGTTTTTT.

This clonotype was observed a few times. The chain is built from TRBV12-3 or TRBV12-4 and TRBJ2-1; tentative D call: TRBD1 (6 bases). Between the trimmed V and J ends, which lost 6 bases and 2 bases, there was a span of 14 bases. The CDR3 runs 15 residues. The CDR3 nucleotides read TGTGCCAGCAGGCCCAGGGGAAAAGCCTACAATGAGCAGTTCTTC. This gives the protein CASRPRGKAYNEQFF.

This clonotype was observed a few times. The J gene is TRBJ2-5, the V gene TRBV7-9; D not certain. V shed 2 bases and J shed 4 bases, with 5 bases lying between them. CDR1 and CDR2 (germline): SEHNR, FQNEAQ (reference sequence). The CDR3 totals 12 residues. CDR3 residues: CASSLNVETQYF. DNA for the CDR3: TGTGCCAGCAGCTTAAACGTAGAGACCCAGTACTTC.

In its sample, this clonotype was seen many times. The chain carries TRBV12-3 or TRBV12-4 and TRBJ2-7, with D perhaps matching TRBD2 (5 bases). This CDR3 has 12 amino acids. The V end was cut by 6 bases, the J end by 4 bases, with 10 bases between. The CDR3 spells CASSPRGYEQYF. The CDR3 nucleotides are TGTGCCAGCAGCCCCCGGGGATACGAGCAGTACTTC.

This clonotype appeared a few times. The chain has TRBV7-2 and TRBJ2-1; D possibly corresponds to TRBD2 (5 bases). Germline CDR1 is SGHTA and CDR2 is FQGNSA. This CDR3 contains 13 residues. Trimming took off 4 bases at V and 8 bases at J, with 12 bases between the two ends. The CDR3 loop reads CASSSGMRDEQFF. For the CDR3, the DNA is TGTGCCAGCAGCTCCGGGATGAGGGATGAGCAGTTCTTC. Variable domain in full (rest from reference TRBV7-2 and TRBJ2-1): GAGVSQSPSNKVTEKGKDVELRCDPISGHTALYWYRQSLGQGLEFLIYFQGNSAPDKSGLPSDRFSAERTGGSVSTLTIQRTQQEDSAVYLCASSSGMRDEQFFGPGTRLTVL.

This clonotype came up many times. The CDR3 DNA follows: TGTGCCAGCATCGACACCCAGGGGGCCACTGAAGCTTTCTTT. It encodes CASIDTQGATEAFF. V gene TRBV28 combines with J gene TRBJ1-1; TRBD1 agrees at 8 bases. Unmatched junction bases numbered 8, after V lost 7 bases and J lost 4 bases. The germline CDR1 and CDR2 sequences are MDHEN and SYDVKM. The CDR3 is made up of 14 amino acids.

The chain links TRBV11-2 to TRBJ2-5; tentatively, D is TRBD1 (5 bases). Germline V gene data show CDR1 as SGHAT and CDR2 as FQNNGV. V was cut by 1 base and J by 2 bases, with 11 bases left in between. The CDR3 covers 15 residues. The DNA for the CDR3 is TGTGCCAGCAGCTTAGTTTTAGGGGCTCAAGAGACCCAGTACTTC. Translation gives CASSLVLGAQETQYF. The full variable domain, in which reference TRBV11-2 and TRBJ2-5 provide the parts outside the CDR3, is EAGVAQSPRYKIIEKRQSVAFWCNPISGHATLYWYQQILGQGPKLLIQFQNNGVVDDSQLPKDRFSAERLKGVDSTLKIQPAKLEDSAVYLCASSLVLGAQETQYFGPGTRLLVL.

The CDR3: CASSLIGFGGYTF. CDR3 bases: TGTGCCAGCAGTTTAATCGGCTTCGGAGGCTACACCTTC. The gene calls are TRBV27 and TRBJ1-2, with D unresolved. This CDR3 has 13 amino acids. V was trimmed by 2 bases and J by 8 bases, leaving 12 bases between them. Germline loops: CDR1 MNHEY, CDR2 SMNVEV (reference sequence).

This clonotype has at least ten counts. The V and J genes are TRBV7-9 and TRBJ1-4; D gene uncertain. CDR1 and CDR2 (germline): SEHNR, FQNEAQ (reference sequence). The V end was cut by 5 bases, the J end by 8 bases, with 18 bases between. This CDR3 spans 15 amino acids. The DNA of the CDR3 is TGTGCCAGCAGCCCCCTGGTCGGTACCCCCGAAAAACTGTTTTTT. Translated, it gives CASSPLVGTPEKLFF.

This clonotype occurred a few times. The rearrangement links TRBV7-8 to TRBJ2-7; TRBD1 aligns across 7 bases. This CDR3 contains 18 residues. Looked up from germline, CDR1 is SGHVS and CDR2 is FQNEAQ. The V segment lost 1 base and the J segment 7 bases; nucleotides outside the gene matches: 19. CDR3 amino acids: CASSLEVDDRELFREQYF. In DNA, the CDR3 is TGTGCCAGCAGCTTAGAAGTAGACGACAGGGAGTTGTTTAGGGAGCAGTACTTC.

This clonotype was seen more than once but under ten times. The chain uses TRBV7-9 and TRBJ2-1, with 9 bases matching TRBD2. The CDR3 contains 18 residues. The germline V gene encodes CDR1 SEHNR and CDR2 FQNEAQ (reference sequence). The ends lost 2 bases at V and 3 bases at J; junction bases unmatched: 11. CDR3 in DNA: TGTGCCAGCAGCTTAACAGACTTACAGCGGGAGGTCTACAATGAGCAGTTCTTC. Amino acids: CASSLTDLQREVYNEQFF.

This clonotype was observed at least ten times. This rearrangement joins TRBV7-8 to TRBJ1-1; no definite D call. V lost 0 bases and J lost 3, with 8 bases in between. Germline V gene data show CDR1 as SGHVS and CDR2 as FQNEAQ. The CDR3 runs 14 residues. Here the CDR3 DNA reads TGTGCCAGCAGCTTAGCGGGCCATTACACTGAAGCTTTCTTT. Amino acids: CASSLAGHYTEAFF.

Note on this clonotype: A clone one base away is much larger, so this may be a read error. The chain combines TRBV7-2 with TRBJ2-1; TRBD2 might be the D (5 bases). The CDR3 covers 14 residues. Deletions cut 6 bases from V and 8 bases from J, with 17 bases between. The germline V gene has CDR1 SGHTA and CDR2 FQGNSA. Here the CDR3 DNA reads TGTGCCAGCAGTGAAAGGAGAGGGTGGGATGAGCAGTTCTTC. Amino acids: CASSERRGWDEQFF.

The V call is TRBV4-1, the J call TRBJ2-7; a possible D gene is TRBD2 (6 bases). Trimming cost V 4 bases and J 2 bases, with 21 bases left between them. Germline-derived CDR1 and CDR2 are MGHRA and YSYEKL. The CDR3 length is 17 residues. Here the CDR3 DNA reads TGCGCCAGCAGCCCACTAGGGGTCCCGGGACTGACCTACGAGCAGTACTTC. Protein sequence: CASSPLGVPGLTYEQYF.

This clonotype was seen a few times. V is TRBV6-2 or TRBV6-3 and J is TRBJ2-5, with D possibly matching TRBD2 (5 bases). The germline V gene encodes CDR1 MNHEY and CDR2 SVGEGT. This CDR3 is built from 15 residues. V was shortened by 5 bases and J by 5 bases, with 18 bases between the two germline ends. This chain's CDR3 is CASSQEELPGETQYF. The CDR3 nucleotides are TGTGCCAGCAGTCAGGAGGAACTACCCGGGGAGACCCAGTACTTC.

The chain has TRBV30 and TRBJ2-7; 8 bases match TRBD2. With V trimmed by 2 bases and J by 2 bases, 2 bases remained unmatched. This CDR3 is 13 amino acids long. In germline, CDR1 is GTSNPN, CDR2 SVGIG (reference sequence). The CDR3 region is CAWSPGGTYEQYF. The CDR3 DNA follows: TGTGCCTGGAGTCCGGGGGGGACCTACGAGCAGTACTTC.

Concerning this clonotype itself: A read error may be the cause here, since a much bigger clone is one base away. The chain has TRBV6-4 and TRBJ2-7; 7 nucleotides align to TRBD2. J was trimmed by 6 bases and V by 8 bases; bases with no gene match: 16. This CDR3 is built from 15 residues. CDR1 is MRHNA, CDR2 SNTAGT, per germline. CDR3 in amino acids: CASGPRGSGRGEQYF. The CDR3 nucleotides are TGTGCCAGCGGTCCTCGCGGTAGCGGGCGTGGCGAGCAGTACTTC.

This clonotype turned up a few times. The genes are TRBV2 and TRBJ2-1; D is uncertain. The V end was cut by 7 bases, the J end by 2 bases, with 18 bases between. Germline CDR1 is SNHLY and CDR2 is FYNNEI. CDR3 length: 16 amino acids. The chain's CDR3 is CASTFGRGGPYNEQFF. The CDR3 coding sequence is TGTGCCAGCACCTTCGGGCGAGGCGGCCCCTACAATGAGCAGTTCTTC.

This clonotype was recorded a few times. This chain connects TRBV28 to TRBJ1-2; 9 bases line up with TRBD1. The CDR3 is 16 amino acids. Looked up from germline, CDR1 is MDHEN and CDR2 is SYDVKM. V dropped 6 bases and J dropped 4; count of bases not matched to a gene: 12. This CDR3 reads CASRFRDRDTSYGYTF. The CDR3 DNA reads TGTGCCAGCAGATTCCGGGACAGGGATACGAGCTATGGCTACACCTTC.

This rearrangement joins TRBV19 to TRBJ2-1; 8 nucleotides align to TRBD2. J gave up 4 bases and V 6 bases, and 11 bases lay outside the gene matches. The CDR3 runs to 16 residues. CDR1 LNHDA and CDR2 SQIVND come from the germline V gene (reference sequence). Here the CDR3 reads CASSGLARTVYNEQFF. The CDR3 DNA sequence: TGTGCCAGTAGCGGACTAGCCAGAACTGTATACAATGAGCAGTTCTTC.

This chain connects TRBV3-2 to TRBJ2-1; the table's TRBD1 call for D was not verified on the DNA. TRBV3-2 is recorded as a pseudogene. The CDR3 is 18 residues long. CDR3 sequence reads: CASSQRILGASSYNEQFF. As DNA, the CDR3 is TGTGCCAGCAGCCAAAGAATTTTAGGGGCCAGCTCCTACAATGAGCAGTTCTTC.

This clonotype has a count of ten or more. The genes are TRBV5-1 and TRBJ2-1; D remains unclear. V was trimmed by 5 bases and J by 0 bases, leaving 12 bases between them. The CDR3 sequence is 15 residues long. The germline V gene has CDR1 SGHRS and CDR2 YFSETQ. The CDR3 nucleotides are TGCGCCAGCAGTTTAACGGTGAGCTCCTACAATGAGCAGTTCTTC. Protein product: CASSLTVSSYNEQFF.